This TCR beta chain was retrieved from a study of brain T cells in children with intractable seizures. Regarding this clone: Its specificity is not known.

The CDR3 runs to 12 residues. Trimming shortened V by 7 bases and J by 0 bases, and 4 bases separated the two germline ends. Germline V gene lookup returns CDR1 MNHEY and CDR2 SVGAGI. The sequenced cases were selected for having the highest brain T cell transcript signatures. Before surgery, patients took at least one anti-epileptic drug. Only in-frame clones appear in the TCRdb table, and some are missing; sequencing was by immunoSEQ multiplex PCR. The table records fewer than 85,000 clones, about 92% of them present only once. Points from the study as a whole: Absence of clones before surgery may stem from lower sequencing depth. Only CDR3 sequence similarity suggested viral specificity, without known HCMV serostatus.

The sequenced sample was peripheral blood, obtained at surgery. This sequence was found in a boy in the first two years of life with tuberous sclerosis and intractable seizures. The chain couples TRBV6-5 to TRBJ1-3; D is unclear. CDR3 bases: TGTGCCAGCACAAACTCTGGAAACACCATATATTTT. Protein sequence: CASTNSGNTIYF.